Presented here are 27 T cell receptor beta chains from one specimen sequenced in a study of post-analysis software for immune sequencing data. Every TCR beta cDNA library bore unique molecular identifiers. TCRdb called the PCR reads again in MiXCR, with one record for every CDR3 protein. The repertoire holds hundreds of thousands of distinct CDR3 sequences, with roughly 35% as singletons. General study findings and limits: About five TRBV segments occurring more often in patients than controls included TRBV5-6, TRBV5-1 and TRBV20-1.

The antigens for these receptors are not known. Sequenced material: blood. Receptors were obtained from a girl aged 10-17 years with multiple sclerosis.

CDR3 loop: CASSRATPNTEAFF. The CDR3 DNA reads TGCGCCAGCAGCCGGGCGACACCGAACACTGAAGCTTTCTTT. The V gene is TRBV5-1, the J gene TRBJ1-1; D is unresolved. Per the germline V gene, CDR1 is SGHRS and CDR2 is YFSETQ. The CDR3 sequence is 14 residues long. The germline V and J ends were trimmed by 4 bases and 1 base, with 11 bases remaining between them.

This clonotype was picked up a small number of times. V and J are TRBV7-8 and TRBJ2-7, with 11 bases identical to TRBD2. The CDR3 runs to 15 residues. Germline CDR1 and CDR2: SGHVS and FQNEAQ. Trimming removed 5 bases from V and 0 bases from J; junction bases left unmatched: 3. CDR3 protein: CASSPSGGPSYEQYF. CDR3 DNA sequence: TGTGCCAGCAGCCCTAGCGGGGGGCCCTCCTACGAGCAGTACTTC.

Concerning this clonotype itself: At one end, the junction sequence differs from germline, possibly due to a read error. This chain links TRBV7-9 with TRBJ2-1, with 12 nucleotides matching TRBD1. This CDR3 has 17 amino acids. CDR1 and CDR2 from the germline V gene are SEHNR and FQNEAQ (reference sequence). CDR3 protein: CASSFGTGGLLYNGQFF. CDR3 in DNA: TGTGCCAGCAGCTTCGGGACAGGGGGCCTCCTCTACAATGGGCAGTTCTTC.

This clonotype was seen only a few times. The rearrangement joins TRBV6-1 to TRBJ2-5, with 8 bases identical to TRBD2. The CDR3 extends over 16 amino acids. The germline V gene encodes CDR1 MNHNS and CDR2 SASEGT. J gave up 9 bases and V 1 base, and 13 bases lay outside the gene matches. The CDR3 loop is CASSEEGGGLLGSQYF. The CDR3 bases are TGTGCCAGCAGTGAAGAAGGCGGGGGGCTCCTCGGGTCCCAGTACTTC.

In this sample, this clonotype turned up many times. This chain joins TRBV7-3 and TRBJ2-3, with 11 bases identical to TRBD2. V shed 3 bases, J shed 2 bases, and the junction held 1 base outside the gene matches. From germline, CDR1 is SGHTA and CDR2 FQGTGA. The CDR3 covers 15 residues. CDR3 region: CASSLTSGTTDTQYF. CDR3 coding DNA: TGTGCCAGCAGCTTGACTAGCGGGACCACAGATACGCAGTATTTT.

The chain employs TRBV7-9 and TRBJ1-5; 8 bases line up with TRBD1. V lost 5 bases, J lost 3 bases, and 6 bases stayed unmatched. From germline, CDR1 is SEHNR and CDR2 FQNEAQ (reference sequence). The CDR3 consists of 15 residues. The CDR3 DNA reads TGTGCCAGCAGCGGGGACCAGGGGGCCAATCAGCCCCAGCATTTT. Residues: CASSGDQGANQPQHF.

This clonotype has only a few counts. The chain carries TRBV10-3 and TRBJ1-6; D uncertain. Germline CDR1 and CDR2: ENHRY and SYGVKD. The CDR3 has 13 residues. V lost 10 bases and J 5 bases, leaving 12 bases between the germline ends. The chain's CDR3 is CARRINHNSPLHF. Written as DNA, the CDR3 is TGTGCCAGACGGATAAACCATAATTCACCCCTCCACTTT.

This clonotype was detected only a few times. This chain links TRBV4-3 with TRBJ2-7, with D unresolved. V lost 1 base and J 2 bases, leaving 6 bases between the germline ends. The CDR3 contains 13 residues. Germline V gene sequence: CDR1 LGHNA, CDR2 YSLEER. The CDR3 region is CASSQGRAYEQYF. CDR3 bases: TGCGCCAGCAGCCAAGGACGAGCCTACGAGCAGTACTTC.

This clonotype occurred many times. The chain employs TRBV6-5 and TRBJ2-3, with 7 bases lining up with TRBD1. The germline V gene encodes CDR1 MNHEY and CDR2 SVGAGI. The CDR3 length is 15 residues. V trimming: 4 bases; J trimming: 3 bases; junction bases outside the gene matches: 7. CDR3 residues: CASSSLGQLTDTQYF. CDR3 DNA: TGTGCCAGCAGTTCCCTGGGACAGTTAACAGATACGCAGTATTTT.

This clonotype was counted only a few times. CDR3 nucleotides: TGTGCCAGCAGTTCTCTGGCTAGCGGGGGGGCGACAGATACGCAGTATTTT. Protein product: CASSSLASGGATDTQYF. The J gene is TRBJ2-3, the V gene TRBV28; TRBD2 matches 12 bases. The CDR3 is 17 residues long. Germline V CDR1 and CDR2: MDHEN, SYDVKM. V shed 4 bases, J shed 3 bases, and the junction held 8 bases outside the gene matches. Filled out from reference TRBV28 and TRBJ2-3, the complete variable domain reads DVKVTQSSRYLVKRTGEKVFLECVQDMDHENMFWYRQDPGLGLRLIYFSYDVKMKEKGDIPEGYSVSREKKERFSLILESASTNQTSMYLCASSSLASGGATDTQYFGPGTRLTVL.

Only one count was recorded for this clonotype. A much larger clone differs by one base, so this may be a read error. V is TRBV10-3 and J is TRBJ2-1, with D perhaps matching TRBD2 (5 bases). CDR1 and CDR2 (germline): ENHRY, SYGVKD. V was pared by 0 bases and J by 12 bases, with 15 bases between. CDR3 length: 14 amino acids. Written as DNA, the CDR3 is TGTGCCATCAGTGAGTCCCCGGGATCGGATGGGCAGTTCTTC. It specifies CAISESPGSDGQFF.

This clonotype was detected only a few times. The gene calls are TRBV12-3 or TRBV12-4 and TRBJ2-1; 11 nucleotides match TRBD2. The CDR3 spans 18 residues. V shed 3 bases and J 0 bases; nucleotides not matched to a gene: 7. CDR3 nucleotides: TGTGCCAGCAGTTTCGTCGGACTAGCGGGTAGCTCCTACAATGAGCAGTTCTTC. Encoded protein: CASSFVGLAGSSYNEQFF.

The rearrangement links TRBV28 to TRBJ2-7; D gene uncertain. Germline lookup yields CDR1 MDHEN and CDR2 SYDVKM. Trimming pared 6 bases from V and 1 base from J, leaving 13 bases between. The CDR3 has 14 residues. The CDR3 protein is CASRGPVVSYEQYF. CDR3 nucleotide sequence: TGTGCCAGCAGGGGCCCCGTGGTTTCCTACGAGCAGTACTTC.

This clonotype was counted only a few times. This chain connects TRBV7-2 to TRBJ1-2, with 9 bases matching TRBD1. V lost 2 bases, J lost 8 bases, and 6 bases stayed unmatched. The CDR3 has 14 residues. From germline, CDR1 is SGHTA and CDR2 FQGNSA. As DNA, the CDR3 is TGTGCCAGCAGCTTATGGGACAGGGACGAGGGCTACACCTTC. It translates to CASSLWDRDEGYTF.

This clonotype was found a few times. The rearrangement uses TRBV7-9 and TRBJ1-1, with TRBD1 identical over 8 bases. Looked up from germline, CDR1 is SEHNR and CDR2 is FQNEAQ (reference sequence). V lost 4 bases, J lost 3 bases, and 7 bases stayed unmatched. This CDR3 has 15 amino acids. In nucleotides, the CDR3 is TGTGCCAGCAGCTCATCCAGGGGGCGGTACACTGAAGCTTTCTTT. It codes for CASSSSRGRYTEAFF.

Points on this clonotype: One end of the junction does not line up with germline, which may come from a read error. In nucleotides, the CDR3 is TGCGCCGGCAGCGGGATGTCAGGGGACTACGAGCAGTACTTC. Translation gives CAGSGMSGDYEQYF. The chain recombines TRBV5-1 with TRBJ2-7; weak D call: TRBD2 (7 bases). Germline V gene sequence: CDR1 SGHRS, CDR2 YFSETQ. The CDR3 contains 14 residues.

This clonotype was recorded a few times. V usage is TRBV7-9 and J usage is TRBJ2-1; TRBD2 aligns across 7 bases. The CDR3 is 17 amino acids. The J segment lost 4 bases and the V segment lost 0 bases, leaving 9 bases of the junction unmatched. The germline V gene encodes CDR1 SEHNR and CDR2 FQNEAQ (reference sequence). CDR3 amino acids: CASSLAPRAGDYNEQFF. The CDR3 DNA is TGTGCCAGCAGCTTAGCGCCCAGGGCGGGGGATTACAATGAGCAGTTCTTC. The full variable domain, its missing parts supplied by reference TRBV7-9 and TRBJ2-1, is DTGVSQNPRHKITKRGQNVTFRCDPISEHNRLYWYRQTLGQGPEFLTYFQNEAQLEKSRLLSDRFSAERPKGSFSTLEIQRTEQGDSAMYLCASSLAPRAGDYNEQFFGPGTRLTVL.

The chain has TRBV3-1 and TRBJ1-1; a weak D match, TRBD1 (6 bases). CDR1 is LGHDT, CDR2 YNNKEL, per germline (reference sequence). The length of the CDR3 is 15 residues. The V gene lost 0 bases and the J gene lost 4 bases, with 12 bases spanning the gap. The CDR3: CASSQDPQGSTEAFF. In nucleotides, the CDR3 is TGTGCCAGCAGCCAAGATCCACAGGGCTCCACTGAAGCTTTCTTT.

The chain has TRBV2 and TRBJ1-2; 8 nucleotides match TRBD1. The CDR3 totals 13 residues. Looked up from germline, CDR1 is SNHLY and CDR2 is FYNNEI. V shed 6 bases, J shed 7 bases, and the junction held 7 bases outside the gene matches. The CDR3 is CASRSGTGCGYTF. For the CDR3, the DNA is TGTGCCAGCAGGTCCGGGACAGGCTGTGGCTACACCTTC. Variable domain in full (rest from reference TRBV2 and TRBJ1-2): EPEVTQTPSHQVTQMGQEVILRCVPISNHLYFYWYRQILGQKVEFLVSFYNNEISEKSEIFDDQFSVERPDGSNFTLKIRSTKLEDSAMYFCASRSGTGCGYTFGSGTRLTVV.

This CDR3 reads CASKTTINSPLHF. The CDR3 DNA reads as TGTGCCAGCAAGACGACCATAAATTCACCCCTCCACTTT. The chain is built from TRBV6-2 or TRBV6-3 and TRBJ1-6, with D hard to call. Trimming stripped 7 bases from V and 7 bases from J, with 11 bases between. CDR1 is MNHEY and CDR2 is SVGEGT in the germline V gene. This CDR3 has 13 residues.

This clonotype was seen more than once but under ten times. V usage is TRBV28 and J usage is TRBJ2-2, with D possibly being TRBD1 (6 bases). The CDR3 is 15 residues long. The V end lost 6 bases, the J end lost 2 bases, and 13 bases lay between the germline ends. CDR1 and CDR2 from the germline V gene are MDHEN and SYDVKM. CDR3 sequence: CASRLGTLNTGELFF. CDR3 bases: TGTGCCAGCAGGCTCGGGACACTTAACACCGGGGAGCTGTTTTTT.

In this sample, this clonotype turned up many times. The CDR3 DNA follows: TGCGCCAGCAGCTTGGGACAGAAAGAGACCCAGTACTTC. Translation gives CASSLGQKETQYF. The rearrangement links TRBV5-1 to TRBJ2-5; the D gene is possibly TRBD1 (5 bases). Germline V gives CDR1 SGHRS, CDR2 YFSETQ. The CDR3 is made up of 13 amino acids. Trimming stripped 0 bases from V and 3 bases from J, with 6 bases between.

The V gene is TRBV15, the J gene TRBJ2-7; a possible D gene is TRBD1 (6 bases). The V gene lost 3 bases and the J gene lost 1 base, with 10 bases spanning the gap. CDR1 and CDR2 from the germline V gene are LNHNV and YYDKDF (reference sequence). The CDR3 length is 14 residues. The CDR3 DNA reads as TGTGCCACCAGCAGGACGGGACAATCCTACGAGCAGTACTTC. Translated, it gives CATSRTGQSYEQYF.

The J gene is TRBJ1-2, the V gene TRBV28; D not resolved. The germline V and J ends were trimmed by 1 base and 8 bases, with 8 bases remaining between them. Germline lookup yields CDR1 MDHEN and CDR2 SYDVKM. This CDR3 contains 12 residues. The CDR3 spells CASSLSGIGYTF. As DNA, the CDR3 is TGTGCCAGCAGTTTATCGGGGATCGGCTACACCTTC.

The chain joins TRBV19 to TRBJ2-1, with 8 positions matching TRBD2. This CDR3 is built from 13 residues. CDR1 is LNHDA and CDR2 is SQIVND in the germline V gene (reference sequence). J gave up 7 bases and V 10 bases, and 9 bases lay outside the gene matches. CDR3 sequence reads: CATALPGGNEQFF. The CDR3 DNA reads as TGTGCCACCGCCCTTCCGGGGGGGAATGAGCAGTTCTTC.

The rearrangement uses TRBV7-9 and TRBJ2-1; TRBD2 is a possible D gene (6 bases). V was pared by 0 bases and J by 7 bases, with 25 bases between. This CDR3 contains 19 residues. Looked up from germline, CDR1 is SEHNR and CDR2 is FQNEAQ (reference sequence). CDR3 residues: CASSLASRVLAPPTNEQFF. CDR3 sequence (DNA): TGTGCCAGCAGCTTAGCTTCCCGAGTTCTAGCGCCCCCCACAAATGAGCAGTTCTTC.

This clonotype has more than one count but fewer than ten. This chain uses TRBV5-6 with TRBJ2-2, with 10 bases aligning to TRBD2. V dropped 3 bases and J dropped 5; count of bases not matched to a gene: 4. Germline V gene data show CDR1 as SGHDT and CDR2 as YYEEEE. This CDR3 has 15 amino acids. Here the CDR3 DNA reads TGTGCCAGCAGCTCCCTAGCGGGGGCTACCGGGGAGCTGTTTTTT. Protein product: CASSSLAGATGELFF. Drawing the rest from reference TRBV5-6 and TRBJ2-2, the complete variable domain is DAGVTQSPTHLIKTRGQQVTLRCSPKSGHDTVSWYQQALGQGPQFIFQYYEEEERQRGNFPDRFSGHQFPNYSSELNVNALLLGDSALYLCASSSLAGATGELFFGEGSRLTVL.